This section outlines one TCR beta chain sequence together with its context. Produced via immunoSEQ multiplex PCR; TCRdb's table is partial and in-frame only. This sample has around 250,000 clones, with roughly nine tenths found just once. These data belong to a study of blood T cell repertoires in COVID-19. V was clipped by 1 base and J by 9 bases, with 16 bases between them. This CDR3 is 16 amino acids long. The germline V gene encodes CDR1 MGHRA and CDR2 YSYEKL. The chain joins TRBV4-1 to TRBJ1-6; D is possibly TRBD1 (5 bases). This receptor was taken from a man in his 60s with acute or convalescent COVID-19. The sequencing sample was made of peripheral blood. The CDR3 bases are TGCGCCAGCAGCCAAGGTGGCCCGGAGGGGACTTCACCCCTCCACTTT. Amino acids: CASSQGGPEGTSPLHF.